This T cell receptor (beta chain) was found in a study of CD8 T cells in Susac syndrome. Trimming at V came to 0 bases and at J to 5 bases, leaving 7 bases not matched to a gene. Germline V gene data show CDR1 as WNHNN and CDR2 as SYGVQD (reference sequence). The length of the CDR3 is 16 residues. Reverse transcription of about 0.45 to 1 ug RNA was performed with random hexamers. MiXCR, run by TCRdb on the immunoSEQ multiplex PCR reads, gives a single entry per CDR3 protein. The table has under 200,000 distinct CDR3 sequences, 91% seen once. While CD8+ and CD4+ T cells were isolated negatively, TEMRA cells were enriched by FACS.

The sequenced sample consisted of CD4+ T cells from PBMCs. This chain links TRBV10-1 with TRBJ2-5; 9 bases agree with TRBD2. The clonotype originates from a human donor with Susac syndrome. The CDR3 is CASSESSAGGRETQYF. The CDR3 coding sequence is TGCGCCAGCAGTGAGTCGTCGGCGGGAGGGCGGGAGACCCAGTACTTC.